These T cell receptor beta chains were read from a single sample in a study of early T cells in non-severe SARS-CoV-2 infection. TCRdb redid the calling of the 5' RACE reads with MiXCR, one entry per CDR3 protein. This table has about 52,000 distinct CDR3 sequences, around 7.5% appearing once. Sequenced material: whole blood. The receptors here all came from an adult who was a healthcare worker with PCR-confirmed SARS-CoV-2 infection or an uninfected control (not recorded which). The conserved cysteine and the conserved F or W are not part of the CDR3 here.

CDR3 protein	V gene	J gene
ASSPHEGILPDEQY	TRBV9	TRBJ2-7
ASSVAGQGADTQY	TRBV9	TRBJ2-3
ASRDGQETQY	TRBV10-2	TRBJ2-5
ATSDRLPGFGELF	TRBV24-1	TRBJ2-2
ASTWDGHNEQF	TRBV11-2	TRBJ2-1
ASSQAPSTSTDTQY	TRBV4-1	TRBJ2-3
ASSELRNTEAF	TRBV6-1	TRBJ1-1
ASSFVSGANYGYT	TRBV27	TRBJ1-2
ASSFLGRGAYEQY	TRBV7-6	TRBJ2-7
ASSVQGKQY	TRBV19	TRBJ2-7
ASSQARGTDGYT	TRBV14	TRBJ1-2
ASSQVNGRVSVSPLH	TRBV4-1	TRBJ1-6
ASSRPPSGGPLETQY	TRBV2	TRBJ2-5
ASSPGVAKNIQY	TRBV12-3/TRBV12-4	TRBJ2-4
ASSLTSASLMNTEAF	TRBV7-3	TRBJ1-1
ASSLDWGTDTQY	TRBV5-1	TRBJ2-3
ASSLDAGSGNTIY	TRBV5-6	TRBJ1-3
ATSRDLGGGTDTQY	TRBV15	TRBJ2-3
ASSLARVEKLF	TRBV7-2	TRBJ1-4
ASSGGGGYNEQF	TRBV9	TRBJ2-1
ASSVEGLAYRTDTQY	TRBV9	TRBJ2-3
ASSLSSRYNEQF	TRBV11-2	TRBJ2-1
ASGTSSSSYEQY	TRBV11-2	TRBJ2-7
ASSVGQIIQETQY	TRBV5-4	TRBJ2-5
ASSLLPPQETQY	TRBV28	TRBJ2-5
ASRTGTDNSPLH	TRBV5-4	TRBJ1-6
ASSQGSSRIYEQY	TRBV4-3	TRBJ2-7
ASSLEQYNSPLH	TRBV7-9	TRBJ1-6
ASRQGSGNTIY	TRBV6-5	TRBJ1-3
ASSLLVNTGELF	TRBV11-1	TRBJ2-2
ASSPGLVLSYNEQF	TRBV5-1	TRBJ2-1
ASSLLAGGGEQF	TRBV28	TRBJ2-1
ASRGLATYNEQF	TRBV7-2	TRBJ2-1
ASSLLGEWDNYGYT	TRBV6-6	TRBJ1-2
ASSLALGGSYEQY	TRBV7-6	TRBJ2-7
ASSLGGHGETQY	TRBV7-9	TRBJ2-5
ASSQPPHDEQY	TRBV14	TRBJ2-7
ASSQWPSGGNTEAF	TRBV4-3	TRBJ1-1
ASRTTGTGRNEQF	TRBV11-1	TRBJ2-1
ASKLAGGTDTQY	TRBV25-1	TRBJ2-3
ASSPEDSRLRGYT	TRBV18	TRBJ1-2
ASSPRGLTEAF	TRBV7-6	TRBJ1-1
ATRGSPSRSYNSPLH	TRBV7-2	TRBJ1-6
ASYRGYSSPLH	TRBV28	TRBJ1-6
ASSLNLGSNEQF	TRBV7-9	TRBJ2-1
APWGNEQF	TRBV7-9	TRBJ2-1
SVSQGAGDYYGYT	TRBV29-1	TRBJ1-2
ASSDWGAGNQPQH	TRBV6-1	TRBJ1-5
ASSASSPDTQY	TRBV21-1	TRBJ2-3
ASSLSNGELF	TRBV5-6	TRBJ2-2
ASSPFNRNTEAF	TRBV7-2	TRBJ1-1
ASRSSMNTEAF	TRBV2	TRBJ1-1
ASSQGTGINTGELF	TRBV4-1	TRBJ2-2
ASSFGSMNTEAF	TRBV7-9	TRBJ1-1
SERSGRAQY	TRBV29-1	TRBJ2-3
ASSRIATNEKLF	TRBV6-5	TRBJ1-4
ASSQSGAGELF	TRBV3-1	TRBJ2-2